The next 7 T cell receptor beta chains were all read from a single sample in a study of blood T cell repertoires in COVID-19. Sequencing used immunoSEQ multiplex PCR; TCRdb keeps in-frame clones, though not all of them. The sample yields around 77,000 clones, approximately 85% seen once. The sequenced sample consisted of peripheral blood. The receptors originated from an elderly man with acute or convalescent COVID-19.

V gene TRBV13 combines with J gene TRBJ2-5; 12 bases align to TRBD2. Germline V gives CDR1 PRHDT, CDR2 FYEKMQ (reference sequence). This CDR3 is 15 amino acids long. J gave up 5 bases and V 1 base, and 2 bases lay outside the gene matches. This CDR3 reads CASSLASGGAETQYF. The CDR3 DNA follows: TGTGCCAGCAGCTTAGCTAGCGGGGGGGCGGAGACCCAGTACTTC.

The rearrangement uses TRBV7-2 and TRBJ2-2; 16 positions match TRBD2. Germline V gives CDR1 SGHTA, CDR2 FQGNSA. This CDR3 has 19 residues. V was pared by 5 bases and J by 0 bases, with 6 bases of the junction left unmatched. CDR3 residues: CASSRGLAGGNANTGELFF. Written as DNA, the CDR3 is TGTGCCAGCAGCCGGGGACTAGCGGGGGGGAACGCGAACACCGGGGAGCTGTTTTTT.

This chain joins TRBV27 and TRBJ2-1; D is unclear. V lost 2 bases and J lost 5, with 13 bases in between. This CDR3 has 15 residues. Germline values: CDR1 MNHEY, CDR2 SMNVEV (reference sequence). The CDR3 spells CASSLAQTENNEQFF. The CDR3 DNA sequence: TGTGCCAGCAGTTTAGCCCAGACGGAGAACAATGAGCAGTTCTTC.

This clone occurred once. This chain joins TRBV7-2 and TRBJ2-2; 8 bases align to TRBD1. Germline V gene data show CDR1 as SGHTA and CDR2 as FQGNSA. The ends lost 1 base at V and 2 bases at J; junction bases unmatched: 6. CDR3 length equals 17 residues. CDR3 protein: CASSLGRRGRNTGELFF. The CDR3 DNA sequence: TGTGCCAGCAGCTTAGGTCGCAGGGGGCGCAACACCGGGGAGCTGTTTTTT.

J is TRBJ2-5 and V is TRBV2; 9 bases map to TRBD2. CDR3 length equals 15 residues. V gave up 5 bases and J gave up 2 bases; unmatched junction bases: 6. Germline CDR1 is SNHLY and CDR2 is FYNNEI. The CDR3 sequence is CASSTRLAGQETQYF. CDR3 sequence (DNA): TGTGCCAGCAGTACCCGGCTAGCGGGGCAAGAGACCCAGTACTTC.

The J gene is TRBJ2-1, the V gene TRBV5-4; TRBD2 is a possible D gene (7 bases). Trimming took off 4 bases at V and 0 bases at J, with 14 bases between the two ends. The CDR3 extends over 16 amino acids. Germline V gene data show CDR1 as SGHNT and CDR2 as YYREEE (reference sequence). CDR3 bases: TGTGCCAGCAGCCCTAGGGGGGGTAGCTCCTACAATGAGCAGTTCTTC. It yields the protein CASSPRGGSSYNEQFF. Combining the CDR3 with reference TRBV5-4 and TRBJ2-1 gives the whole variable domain ETGVTQSPTHLIKTRGQQVTLRCSSQSGHNTVSWYQQALGQGPQFIFQYYREEENGRGNFPPRFSGLQFPNYSSELNVNALELDDSALYLCASSPRGGSSYNEQFFGPGTRLTVL.

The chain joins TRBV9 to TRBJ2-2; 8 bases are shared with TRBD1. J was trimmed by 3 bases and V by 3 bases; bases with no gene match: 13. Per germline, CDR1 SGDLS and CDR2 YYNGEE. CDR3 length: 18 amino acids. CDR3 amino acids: CASSAQGAFYQDTGELFF. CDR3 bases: TGTGCCAGCAGCGCCCAGGGGGCGTTCTACCAAGACACCGGGGAGCTGTTTTTT.